This TCR beta chain originates from a study of shared clonotypes between healthy human individuals. There are 13 residues in the CDR3. CDR1 is SQVTM, CDR2 ANQGSEA, per germline. The V end was cut by 2 bases, the J end by 0 bases, with 7 bases between. Notes on this clone: Other DNA variants within this sample encode the same CDR3.

Using immunoSEQ multiplex PCR, the repertoire was profiled, and TCRdb retains in-frame clones only, with some absent. The sample lists 2 million to 2.5 million clones, about 92% occurring once. The V gene is TRBV29-1, the J gene TRBJ1-1; D is uncertain. This sequence was found in a man between 18 and 35 years old in good health. Some clones in this sample may be carry-over from other donors' samples. The specimen sequenced was naive CD4+ T cells from PBMCs. Sample subset: CD45RA+ positively selected. The CDR3 DNA is TGCAGCGTTGAAAAGCAGATGAACACTGAAGCTTTCTTT. Its protein product is CSVEKQMNTEAFF. The whole variable domain, filled in from reference TRBV29-1 and TRBJ1-1, reads SAVISQKPSRDICQRGTSLTIQCQVDSQVTMMFWYRQQPGQSLTLIATANQGSEATYESGFVIDKFPISRPNLTFSTLTVSNMSPEDSSIYLCSVEKQMNTEAFFGQGTRLTVV.